This T cell receptor beta chain was captured by sequencing in a study of immune cell composition in non-small cell lung cancer. V lost 5 bases and J 2 bases, leaving 4 bases between the germline ends. In germline, CDR1 is SGHDT, CDR2 YYEEEE. The CDR3 is 11 residues long. Sequencing was performed with immunoSEQ multiplex PCR; in TCRdb, only in-frame clones are kept and a portion is missing. The sample lists several thousand clones, approximately 80% occurring once. Sequencing input: lung tumor tissue. The genes are TRBV5-6 and TRBJ2-5, with D uncertain. The source of this sequence is a human donor with non-small cell lung cancer. The CDR3 DNA is TGTGCCAGCAGTGTACAAGAGACCCAGTACTTC. It encodes CASSVQETQYF.